This TCR beta chain was identified in a study of vaccination effects on CD4 cells after COVID-19. The wider study: The study sampled two convalescent patients 16 days and one week before vaccination.

ViraFEST used viral peptide pools to expand antigen-specific CD4+ T cells before sequencing. Investigators separated out CD4+ T cells once around nine days of culture had passed. A PCR test confirmed that the person had SARS-CoV-2 infection between March and December 2020. A few million PBMC were seeded per well and grown in the presence of 9 to 10 IU/ml IL-2 and around 9 ug/ml peptides. Losses at the gene ends were 0 bases for V and 5 bases for J; bases not matched to a gene: 9. The CDR3 is made up of 17 amino acids. Germline V gene data show CDR1 as MGHRA and CDR2 as YSYEKL. In its sample, this clone was seen a few times. Its antigen is as yet unknown. General study results and limits: Late post-vaccination, clones induced by infection and those induced by vaccine underwent marked clonal contraction.

Repertoires were generated with immunoSEQ multiplex PCR, while TCRdb's copy carries only in-frame clones and drops some. The sample includes fewer than 90,000 clones, roughly 73% of them seen just once. This sample comprised CD4+ T cells from PBMCs cultured with HIV peptides, obtained before COVID-19 vaccination. Indicated subset: HIV-1 Nef peptide pool negative control/reference culture. The rearrangement links TRBV4-1 to TRBJ2-5; 10 bases fit TRBD1. The receptor comes from a human donor who had a prior SARS-CoV-2 infection. In nucleotides, the CDR3 is TGCGCCAGCAGCCAAGATCGGACAGGGGGAGTGTGGGAGACCCAGTACTTC. This codes for CASSQDRTGGVWETQYF.